This T cell receptor (beta chain) was retrieved from a study of blood T cell dynamics during melanoma immunotherapy. Overall study findings and caveats: The study could not tell melanoma-specific clones from general immune activation.

Sequenced by immunoSEQ multiplex PCR; TCRdb stores in-frame clones only, minus some. The table shows about 11,000 clones, with approximately 81% occurring only once. This CDR3 has 17 amino acids. Between the trimmed V and J ends, which lost 4 bases and 0 bases, there was a span of 20 bases. CDR1 is SGHKS, CDR2 YYEKEE, per germline (reference sequence). Specified time point: week 3, after first cycle of checkpoint inhibitor. Comment on this clone: Its matching antigen is unknown.

The rearrangement uses TRBV5-5 and TRBJ2-7; possibly TRBD1 for D (6 bases). The receptor was derived from a human donor with melanoma. This specimen was blood, taken from a patient treated with checkpoint blockade. The CDR3, as DNA: TGTGCCAGCAGCCCTATCCAGGACAGATTTAGCTCCTACGAGCAGTACTTC. Its protein is CASSPIQDRFSSYEQYF.